This T cell receptor beta chain was documented in a study of blood T cell repertoires in COVID-19. About the study: COVID-19 samples from acute and convalescent phases originated in the United States, Italy and Spain. Nucleic acid was either cDNA or gDNA, and it came from T cells, B-cell-depleted T cells, or PBMCs.

The CDR3 length is 16 residues. The germline V gene encodes CDR1 LGHNA and CDR2 YNFKEQ. The ends lost 1 base at V and 14 bases at J; junction bases unmatched: 11. Study processing details: From reference gene primer amplification, estimates of nucleated cell counts were derived. Sequencing was performed with immunoSEQ multiplex PCR; in TCRdb, only in-frame clones are kept and a portion is missing. V, J and clone size are taken as reported in that table, and D and trimming were inferred from the DNA itself. The sample contains 140,000 to 150,000 clones, roughly 80% of which appear only once. This clone was observed a single time.

This sequence joins TRBV4-2 and TRBJ1-6; 10 nucleotides line up with TRBD1. This receptor was taken from a woman in her thirties or forties with active or convalescent COVID-19. The material sequenced was peripheral blood. The CDR3 region is CASSQVWTGGDLTLHF. CDR3 DNA: TGTGCCAGCAGCCAAGTATGGACAGGGGGTGATCTAACCCTCCACTTT.